The source of this T cell receptor beta chain is a study of blood T cell repertoires in COVID-19 (dated by TCRdb to the early 2020s). About the investigation overall: Collaborator samples came from the United States, Italy and Spain and covered acute and convalescent phases of COVID-19. The prospective study material was composed of cDNA or gDNA derived from T cells, B-cell-depleted T cells, or PBMCs. Subjects who had been exposed to COVID-19, were actively infected with it, or had recovered from it provided the deeply sampled blood TCRbeta repertoires that made up the dataset. A freely available public database, intended as a resource for researchers studying the immune response to SARS-CoV-2, is where the repertoires were released. The samples were drawn from the first 160 participants of the ongoing ImmuneRACE study and from 1,254 subjects provided by 6 global collaborators. A de-identified subject ID, COVID-19 status, age in years and sex were almost always included in the sample metadata. Where available, HLA class I and class II types were taken from metadata supplied by the sample provider and were not determined by assay-based typing. Beyond this particular receptor, the publication reports: The amount of clinical and demographic metadata varied by source and participant and was provided uncurated.

Another Seattle source contributed samples from volunteer blood donors who had recovered from COVID-19. Collaborating institutions collected whole blood in K2EDTA tubes following their own protocols. For TCRbeta analysis, collaborators shipped samples as frozen whole blood, isolated PBMCs, or DNA extracted from either of those sample types. The germline V gene provides CDR1 KGHDR and CDR2 SFDVKD. The CDR3 measures 15 amino acids from cysteine to phenylalanine. The kept DNA is CDR3 alone, 45 bases in frame from the first base. Germline trimming: 5 bases from V, 0 bases from J; junction bases outside gene matches: 4. TCRbeta CDR3 regions were amplified from genomic DNA using the immunoSEQ Assay, a bias-controlled multiplex PCR. For the original study's pipeline: The number of nucleated cells in each sample was estimated by amplification of reference gene primers within the assay. Sequence reads were collapsed and filtered to measure the absolute abundance of every unique TCRbeta CDR3 rearrangement. For each sample, productive Simpson clonality was calculated as the square root of Simpson's diversity index across productive rearrangements. Drawn from immuneACCESS, this table holds only the in-frame rearrangements with V and J called that TCRdb kept. Clones are partly lost; checked studies trace under half to an unresolved V gene and leave the rest unexplained. V and J calls and clone size are those listed in that table; D and trimming were worked out from the DNA. Present in this sample are about 250,000 clones, roughly 91% of which were seen just once. 0.75% to 1% of the sample belongs to the ten largest clones.

As concerns this clone: Its antigen remains unidentified. Nothing much larger sits one base from this clone, and base qualities are not available.

This receptor was identified in a woman in her thirties or forties who had recovered from COVID-19. The receptor chain draws on TRBV24-1 and TRBJ2-7, with 9 bases in between that match TRBD1. Sequenced input: peripheral blood. The CDR3 has the sequence CATSAGTGNSYEQYF. The nucleotides read TGTGCCACCAGTGCGGGGACAGGGAACTCCTACGAGCAGTACTTC.